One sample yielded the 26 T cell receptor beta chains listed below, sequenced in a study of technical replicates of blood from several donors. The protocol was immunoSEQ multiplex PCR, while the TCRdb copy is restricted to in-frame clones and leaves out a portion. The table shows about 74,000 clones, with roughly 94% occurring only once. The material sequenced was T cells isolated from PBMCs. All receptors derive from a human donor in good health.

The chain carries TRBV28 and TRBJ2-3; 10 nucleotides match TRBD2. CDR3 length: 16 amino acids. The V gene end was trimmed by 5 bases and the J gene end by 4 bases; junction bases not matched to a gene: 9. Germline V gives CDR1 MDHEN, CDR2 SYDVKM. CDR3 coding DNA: TGTGCCAGCAGTCCCCTAGCGGGAGTACGGTCAGATACGCAGTATTTT. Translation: CASSPLAGVRSDTQYF. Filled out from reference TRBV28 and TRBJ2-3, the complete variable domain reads DVKVTQSSRYLVKRTGEKVFLECVQDMDHENMFWYRQDPGLGLRLIYFSYDVKMKEKGDIPEGYSVSREKKERFSLILESASTNQTSMYLCASSPLAGVRSDTQYFGPGTRLTVL.

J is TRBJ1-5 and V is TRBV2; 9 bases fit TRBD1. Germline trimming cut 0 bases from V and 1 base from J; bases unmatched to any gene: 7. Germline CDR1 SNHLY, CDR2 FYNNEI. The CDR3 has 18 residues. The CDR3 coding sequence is TGTGCCAGCAGTGAAGCGCAAGGGACAGGGATAAGCAATCAGCCCCAGCATTTT. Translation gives CASSEAQGTGISNQPQHF.

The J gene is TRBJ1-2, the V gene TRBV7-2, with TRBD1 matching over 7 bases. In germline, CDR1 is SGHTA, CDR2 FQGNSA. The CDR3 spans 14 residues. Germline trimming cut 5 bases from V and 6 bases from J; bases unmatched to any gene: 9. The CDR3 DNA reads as TGTGCCAGCAGCCTAGGGACAGTCCCGCATGGCTACACCTTC. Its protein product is CASSLGTVPHGYTF. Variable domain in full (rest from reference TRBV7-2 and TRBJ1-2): GAGVSQSPSNKVTEKGKDVELRCDPISGHTALYWYRQSLGQGLEFLIYFQGNSAPDKSGLPSDRFSAERTGGSVSTLTIQRTQQEDSAVYLCASSLGTVPHGYTFGSGTRLTVV.

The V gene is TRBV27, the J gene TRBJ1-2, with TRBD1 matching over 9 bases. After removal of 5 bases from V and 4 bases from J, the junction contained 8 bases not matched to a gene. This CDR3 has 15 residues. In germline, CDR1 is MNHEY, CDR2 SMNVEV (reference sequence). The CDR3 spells CASSPGTGHVYGYTF. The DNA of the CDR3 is TGTGCCAGCAGTCCGGGGACAGGGCACGTCTATGGCTACACCTTC.

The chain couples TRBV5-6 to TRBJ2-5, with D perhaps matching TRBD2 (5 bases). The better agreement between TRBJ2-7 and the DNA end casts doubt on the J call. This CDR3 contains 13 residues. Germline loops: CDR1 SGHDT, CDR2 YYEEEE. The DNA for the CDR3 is TGTGCCAGCAGCTTGAGCGGTACCTACGAGCAGTACTTC. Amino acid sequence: CASSLSGTYEQYF.

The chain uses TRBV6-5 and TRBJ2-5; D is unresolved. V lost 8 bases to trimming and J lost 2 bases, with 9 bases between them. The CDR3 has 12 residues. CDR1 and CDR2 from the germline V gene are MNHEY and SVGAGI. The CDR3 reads CASGKLQETQYF. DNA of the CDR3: TGTGCCAGCGGTAAACTTCAAGAGACCCAGTACTTC.

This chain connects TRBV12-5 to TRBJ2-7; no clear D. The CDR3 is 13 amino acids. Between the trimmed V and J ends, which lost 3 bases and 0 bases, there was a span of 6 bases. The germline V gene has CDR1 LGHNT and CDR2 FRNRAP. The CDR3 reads CASGFYSSYEQYF. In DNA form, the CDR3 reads TGTGCTAGTGGTTTCTATAGCTCCTACGAGCAGTACTTC.

The CDR3 DNA reads as TGTGCCAGCAGCCCACGGGATAGGGTGAACACTGAAGCTTTCTTT. As protein: CASSPRDRVNTEAFF. The V and J genes are TRBV5-4 and TRBJ1-1, with D uncertain. V was pared by 4 bases and J by 0 bases, with 13 bases between. Germline CDR1 is SGHNT and CDR2 is YYREEE (reference sequence). The CDR3 is made up of 15 amino acids.

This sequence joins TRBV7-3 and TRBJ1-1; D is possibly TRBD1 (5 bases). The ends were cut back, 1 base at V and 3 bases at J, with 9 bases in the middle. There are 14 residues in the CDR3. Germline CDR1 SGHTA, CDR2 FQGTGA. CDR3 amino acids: CASSLIPGDTEAFF. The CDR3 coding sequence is TGTGCCAGCAGCTTAATCCCGGGGGACACTGAAGCTTTCTTT.

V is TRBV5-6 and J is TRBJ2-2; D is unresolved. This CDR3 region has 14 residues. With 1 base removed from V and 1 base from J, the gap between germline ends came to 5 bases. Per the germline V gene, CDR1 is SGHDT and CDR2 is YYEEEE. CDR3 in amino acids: CASSLNRNTGELFF. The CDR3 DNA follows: TGTGCCAGCAGCTTGAACAGGAACACCGGGGAGCTGTTTTTT.

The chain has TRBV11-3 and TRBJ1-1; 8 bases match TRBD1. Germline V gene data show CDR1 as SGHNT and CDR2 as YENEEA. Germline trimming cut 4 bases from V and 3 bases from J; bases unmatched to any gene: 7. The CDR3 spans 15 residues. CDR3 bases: TGTGCCAGCAGCTCCTTCAGGGGGCGCGACACTGAAGCTTTCTTT. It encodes CASSSFRGRDTEAFF.

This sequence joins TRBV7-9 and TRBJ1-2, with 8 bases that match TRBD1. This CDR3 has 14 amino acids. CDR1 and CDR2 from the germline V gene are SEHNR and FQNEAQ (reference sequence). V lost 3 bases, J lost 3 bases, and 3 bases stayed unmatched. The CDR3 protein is CASSLDRDYYGYTF. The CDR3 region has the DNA TGTGCCAGCAGCTTGGACAGGGACTACTATGGCTACACCTTC.

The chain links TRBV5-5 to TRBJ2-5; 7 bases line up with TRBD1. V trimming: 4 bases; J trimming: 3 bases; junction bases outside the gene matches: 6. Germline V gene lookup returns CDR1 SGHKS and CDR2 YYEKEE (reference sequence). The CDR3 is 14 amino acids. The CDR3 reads CASSIGTAKETQYF. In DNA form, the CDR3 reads TGTGCCAGCAGCATAGGGACAGCAAAAGAGACCCAGTACTTC.

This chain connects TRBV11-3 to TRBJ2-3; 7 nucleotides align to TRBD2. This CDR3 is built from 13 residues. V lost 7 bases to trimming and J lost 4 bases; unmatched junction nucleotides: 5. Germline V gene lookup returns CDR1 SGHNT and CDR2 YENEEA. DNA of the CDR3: TGTGCCAGCACGGGACGGGGGGCAGATACGCAGTATTTT. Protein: CASTGRGADTQYF. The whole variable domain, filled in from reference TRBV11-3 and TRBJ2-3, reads EAGVVQSPRYKIIEKKQPVAFWCNPISGHNTLYWYLQNLGQGPELLIRYENEEAVDDSQLPKDRFSAERLKGVDSTLKIQPAELGDSAVYLCASTGRGADTQYFGPGTRLTVL.

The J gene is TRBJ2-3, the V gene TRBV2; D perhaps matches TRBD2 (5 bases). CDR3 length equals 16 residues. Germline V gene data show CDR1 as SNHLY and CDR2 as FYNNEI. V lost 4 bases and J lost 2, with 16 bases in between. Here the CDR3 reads CASSGRRATITDTQYF. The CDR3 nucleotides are TGTGCCAGCAGTGGTCGTCGGGCGACTATCACAGATACGCAGTATTTT.

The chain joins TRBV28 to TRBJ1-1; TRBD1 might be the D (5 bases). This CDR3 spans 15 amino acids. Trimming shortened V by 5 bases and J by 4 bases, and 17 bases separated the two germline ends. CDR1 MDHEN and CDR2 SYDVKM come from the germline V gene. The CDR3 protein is CASSRRRDWGTEAFF. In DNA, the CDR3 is TGTGCCAGCAGTCGCCGCAGGGACTGGGGCACTGAAGCTTTCTTT.

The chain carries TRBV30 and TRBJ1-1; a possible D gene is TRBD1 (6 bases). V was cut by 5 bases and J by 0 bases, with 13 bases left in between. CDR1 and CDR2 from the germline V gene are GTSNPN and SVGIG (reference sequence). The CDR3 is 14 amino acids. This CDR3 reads CAWEPGHLNTEAFF. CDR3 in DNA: TGTGCCTGGGAACCGGGACACCTGAACACTGAAGCTTTCTTT.

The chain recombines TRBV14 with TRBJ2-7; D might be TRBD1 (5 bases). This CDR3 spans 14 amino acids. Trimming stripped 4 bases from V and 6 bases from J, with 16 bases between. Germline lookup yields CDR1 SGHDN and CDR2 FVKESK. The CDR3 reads CASSPRTGVGEQYF. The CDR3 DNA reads TGTGCCAGCAGCCCCCGCACAGGTGTTGGCGAGCAGTACTTC.

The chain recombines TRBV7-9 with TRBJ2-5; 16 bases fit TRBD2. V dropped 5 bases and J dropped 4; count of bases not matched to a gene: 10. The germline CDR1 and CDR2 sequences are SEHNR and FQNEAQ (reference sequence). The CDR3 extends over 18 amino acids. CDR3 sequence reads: CASSPLGLAGGPGETQYF. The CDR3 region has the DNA TGTGCCAGCAGCCCGCTGGGACTAGCGGGAGGGCCGGGAGAGACCCAGTACTTC.

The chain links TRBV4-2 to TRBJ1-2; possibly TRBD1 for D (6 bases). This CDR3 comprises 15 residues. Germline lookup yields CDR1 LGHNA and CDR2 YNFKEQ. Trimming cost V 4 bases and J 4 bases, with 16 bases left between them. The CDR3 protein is CASSPTSGTSYGYTF. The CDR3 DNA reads TGTGCCAGCAGCCCCACAAGCGGGACAAGCTATGGCTACACCTTC.

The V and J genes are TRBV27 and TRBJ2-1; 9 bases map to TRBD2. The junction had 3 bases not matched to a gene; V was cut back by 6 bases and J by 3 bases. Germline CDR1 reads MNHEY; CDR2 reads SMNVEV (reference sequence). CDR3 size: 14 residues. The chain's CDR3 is CASSPTSGYNEQFF. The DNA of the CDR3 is TGTGCCAGCAGCCCGACTAGCGGCTACAATGAGCAGTTCTTC.

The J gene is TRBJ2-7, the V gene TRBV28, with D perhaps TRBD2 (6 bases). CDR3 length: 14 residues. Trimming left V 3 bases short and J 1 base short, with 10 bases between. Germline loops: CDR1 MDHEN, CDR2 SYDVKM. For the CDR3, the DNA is TGTGCCAGCAGTTTTAGGGCGGGATCCTACGAGCAGTACTTC. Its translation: CASSFRAGSYEQYF.

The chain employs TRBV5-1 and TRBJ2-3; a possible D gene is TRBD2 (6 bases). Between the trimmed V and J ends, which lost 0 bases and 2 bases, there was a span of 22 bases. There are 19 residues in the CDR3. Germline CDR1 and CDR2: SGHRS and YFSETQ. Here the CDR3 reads CASSLDPIGGSSHTDTQYF. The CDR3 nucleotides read TGCGCCAGCAGCTTGGACCCAATCGGGGGATCTTCACACACAGATACGCAGTATTTT.

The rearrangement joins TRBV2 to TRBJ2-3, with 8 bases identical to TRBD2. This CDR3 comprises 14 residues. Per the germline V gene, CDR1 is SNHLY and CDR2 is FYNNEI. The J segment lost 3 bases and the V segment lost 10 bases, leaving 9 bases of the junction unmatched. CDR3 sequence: CATHAGTRTDTQYF. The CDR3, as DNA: TGTGCCACCCACGCCGGGACTAGGACAGATACGCAGTATTTT.

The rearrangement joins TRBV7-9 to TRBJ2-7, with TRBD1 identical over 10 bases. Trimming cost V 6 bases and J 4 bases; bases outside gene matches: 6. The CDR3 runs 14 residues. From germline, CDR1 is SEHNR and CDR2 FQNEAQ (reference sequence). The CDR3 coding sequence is TGTGCCAGCAGTACGGACAGGGGGGGGTACGAGCAGTACTTC. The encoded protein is CASSTDRGGYEQYF.

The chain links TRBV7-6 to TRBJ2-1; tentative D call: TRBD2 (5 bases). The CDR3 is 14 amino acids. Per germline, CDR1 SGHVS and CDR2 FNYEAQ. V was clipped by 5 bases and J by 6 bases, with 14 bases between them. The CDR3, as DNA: TGTGCCAGCAGCACAGTGAGGGATAGCAATGAGCAGTTCTTC. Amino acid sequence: CASSTVRDSNEQFF. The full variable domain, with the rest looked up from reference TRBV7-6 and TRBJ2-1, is GAGVSQSPRYKVTKRGQDVALRCDPISGHVSLYWYRQALGQGPEFLTYFNYEAQQDKSGLPNDRFSAERPEGSISTLTIQRTEQRDSAMYRCASSTVRDSNEQFFGPGTRLTVL.